The 32 T cell receptor beta chains in this list originate from one sample, sequenced in a study of T cell responses to AZD1222 COVID-19 vaccine. Profiling relied on immunoSEQ multiplex PCR, and the TCRdb table lists in-frame clones only, not all of them. Here the sample spans approximately 99,000 clones, about 89% being singletons. This specimen consisted of peripheral blood, obtained 28 days after the second AZD1222 dose. The origin of the receptors is an adult who received the AZD1222 COVID-19 vaccine.

This sequence joins TRBV9 and TRBJ1-1; possibly TRBD1 for D (6 bases). V was pared by 4 bases and J by 8 bases, with 21 bases between. Germline CDR1 SGDLS, CDR2 YYNGEE. The CDR3 contains 15 residues. CDR3 in DNA: TGTGCCAGCAGCATCCGCCCGGACAGACGGGACGAAGCTTTCTTT. Translation gives CASSIRPDRRDEAFF.

This chain links TRBV11-2 with TRBJ1-6; D is possibly TRBD1 (5 bases). Trimming stripped 0 bases from V and 9 bases from J, with 6 bases between. This CDR3 comprises 13 residues. In germline, CDR1 is SGHAT, CDR2 FQNNGV. In nucleotides, the CDR3 is TGTGCCAGCAGCTTAGATGGGGGTTCACCCCTCCACTTT. This gives the protein CASSLDGGSPLHF.

The chain carries TRBV19 and TRBJ2-3; D unclear. Germline CDR1 and CDR2: LNHDA and SQIVND (reference sequence). Trimming took off 1 base at V and 4 bases at J, with 9 bases between the two ends. The CDR3 loop spans 14 amino acids. CDR3 loop: CASSIVPGADTQYF. The DNA of the CDR3 is TGTGCCAGTAGTATAGTGCCTGGGGCAGATACGCAGTATTTT.

The gene calls are TRBV18 and TRBJ2-2; TRBD1 agrees at 8 bases. The CDR3 is 16 residues long. The germline V gene has CDR1 KGHSH and CDR2 LQKENI. Unmatched junction bases numbered 10, after V lost 3 bases and J lost 7 bases. The CDR3 reads CASSPQDRVRGGELFF. In DNA, the CDR3 is TGTGCCAGCTCACCCCAGGACAGGGTCAGAGGCGGGGAGCTGTTTTTT.

V is TRBV7-6 and J is TRBJ1-1; TRBD1 agrees at 8 bases. This CDR3 has 15 amino acids. Germline CDR1 reads SGHVS; CDR2 reads FNYEAQ. V was pared by 5 bases and J by 7 bases, with 12 bases of the junction left unmatched. CDR3 region: CASSLRQGPGREAFF. The CDR3 nucleotides are TGTGCCAGCAGCCTTCGACAGGGGCCGGGCCGTGAAGCTTTCTTT.

This clone was observed a single time. The J gene is TRBJ2-1, the V gene TRBV12-3 or TRBV12-4, with 7 bases identical to TRBD2. The J segment lost 5 bases and the V segment lost 6 bases, leaving 4 bases of the junction unmatched. The CDR3 sequence is 13 residues long. CDR3 sequence reads: CASSSGTNNEQFF. The DNA for the CDR3 is TGTGCCAGCAGCAGCGGGACCAACAATGAGCAGTTCTTC.

The rearrangement links TRBV19 to TRBJ1-1, with 9 bases identical to TRBD1. V lost 11 bases and J lost 5; bases outside the gene matches: 15. Looked up from germline, CDR1 is LNHDA and CDR2 is SQIVND (reference sequence). This CDR3 comprises 15 residues. The CDR3, as DNA: TGTGCCGCCATGGGGCTGGGACAGGGTTGGACTGAAGCTTTCTTT. Translated: CAAMGLGQGWTEAFF.

The chain carries TRBV6-4 and TRBJ2-2, with D unclear. This CDR3 is 12 amino acids long. V lost 4 bases, J lost 4 bases, and 4 bases lay in between. The germline CDR1 and CDR2 sequences are MRHNA and SNTAGT. CDR3 nucleotide sequence: TGTGCCAGCAGTGGCCCCACCGGGGAGCTGTTTTTT. Translated, it gives CASSGPTGELFF.

V usage is TRBV28 and J usage is TRBJ1-5; TRBD1 aligns across 7 bases. The CDR3 covers 18 residues. Germline CDR1 and CDR2: MDHEN and SYDVKM. After removal of 2 bases from V and 0 bases from J, the junction contained 10 bases not matched to a gene. The DNA of the CDR3 is TGTGCCAGCAGTTTAGGCGCCGGCGGGACAGATAGCAATCAGCCCCAGCATTTT. It specifies CASSLGAGGTDSNQPQHF.

The V call is TRBV19, the J call TRBJ2-7; D not certain. The CDR3 sequence is 14 residues long. With 5 bases removed from V and 3 bases from J, the gap between germline ends came to 14 bases. Germline V lookup: CDR1 LNHDA, CDR2 SQIVND (reference sequence). CDR3 bases: TGTGCCAGTAGTCCGTACAGTGATTACTACGAGCAGTACTTC. It yields the protein CASSPYSDYYEQYF.

The rearrangement links TRBV5-1 to TRBJ2-2; D gene ambiguous. Germline loops: CDR1 SGHRS, CDR2 YFSETQ. The V end was cut by 2 bases, the J end by 5 bases, with 7 bases between. The CDR3 totals 13 residues. DNA of the CDR3: TGCGCCAGCAGCTTAACTTTAACCGGGGAGCTGTTTTTT. Its translation is CASSLTLTGELFF.

The rearrangement uses TRBV18 and TRBJ1-1; D is possibly TRBD1 (5 bases). Germline-derived CDR1 and CDR2 are KGHSH and LQKENI. The CDR3 has 15 residues. The ends were cut back, 6 bases at V and 3 bases at J, with 17 bases in the middle. The CDR3 is CASSPQGLRDTEAFF. In DNA form, the CDR3 reads TGTGCCAGCTCCCCTCAGGGTTTGAGGGACACTGAAGCTTTCTTT.

This chain connects TRBV13 to TRBJ2-7; 8 bases map to TRBD1. There are 15 residues in the CDR3. Germline trimming cut 4 bases from V and 6 bases from J; bases unmatched to any gene: 11. Germline V CDR1 and CDR2: PRHDT, FYEKMQ (reference sequence). For the CDR3, the DNA is TGTGCCAGCAGCTCCGGGACAGGAGGATTAGGCGAGCAGTACTTC. Protein product: CASSSGTGGLGEQYF.

V usage is TRBV4-1 and J usage is TRBJ1-5, with D perhaps matching TRBD1 (6 bases). CDR3 size: 18 residues. Trimming shortened V by 1 base and J by 3 bases, and 19 bases separated the two germline ends. The germline V gene encodes CDR1 MGHRA and CDR2 YSYEKL. The CDR3 is CASSQVPPRGILNQPQHF. The DNA for the CDR3 is TGCGCCAGCAGCCAAGTGCCGCCCAGGGGAATCCTCAATCAGCCCCAGCATTTT.

The genes are TRBV7-2 and TRBJ2-1; D remains unclear. The germline V gene encodes CDR1 SGHTA and CDR2 FQGNSA. The germline V and J ends were trimmed by 1 base and 1 base, with 8 bases remaining between them. This CDR3 has 15 amino acids. The CDR3 DNA sequence: TGTGCCAGCAGCTTAGTACTAAGGTCCTACAATGAGCAGTTCTTC. The encoded protein is CASSLVLRSYNEQFF.

The rearrangement uses TRBV11-2 and TRBJ1-5, with D perhaps matching TRBD1 (6 bases). This CDR3 has 13 residues. V was trimmed by 5 bases and J by 4 bases, leaving 9 bases between them. Germline CDR1 reads SGHAT; CDR2 reads FQNNGV. DNA of the CDR3: TGTGCCAGCAGCCCCGACAGGAATCAGCCCCAGCATTTT. As protein: CASSPDRNQPQHF.

V and J are TRBV9 and TRBJ1-2; 7 bases are a match to TRBD1. CDR3 size: 16 residues. V shed 4 bases, J shed 5 bases, and the junction held 14 bases outside the gene matches. CDR1 and CDR2 from the germline V gene are SGDLS and YYNGEE. As DNA, the CDR3 is TGTGCCAGCAGCCCAGCCGGGACAGCGATACCTTATGGCTACACCTTC. It codes for CASSPAGTAIPYGYTF.

This rearrangement joins TRBV2 to TRBJ2-3, with unresolved D. From germline, CDR1 is SNHLY and CDR2 FYNNEI. Trimming pared 4 bases from V and 2 bases from J, leaving 7 bases between. The CDR3 contains 13 residues. The CDR3 protein is CASSVSVTDTQYF. The DNA for the CDR3 is TGTGCCAGCAGTGTGTCGGTCACAGATACGCAGTATTTT.

V and J are TRBV6-1 and TRBJ1-3; TRBD1 might be the D (6 bases). Germline lookup yields CDR1 MNHNS and CDR2 SASEGT. The CDR3 is made up of 16 amino acids. Trimming took 1 base from V and 0 from J, leaving 10 bases between them. CDR3 sequence (DNA): TGTGCCAGCAGTGAAGATCGGACAGCCTCTGGAAACACCATATATTTT. Translating gives CASSEDRTASGNTIYF.

The rearrangement joins TRBV24-1 to TRBJ2-5, with a possible D match to TRBD1 (6 bases). V shed 6 bases and J shed 3 bases, with 16 bases lying between them. CDR1 KGHDR and CDR2 SFDVKD come from the germline V gene. This CDR3 has 15 residues. The CDR3 sequence: CATSSPQGAKETQYF. CDR3 coding DNA: TGTGCCACCAGTAGTCCACAGGGAGCCAAAGAGACCCAGTACTTC.

J is TRBJ1-1 and V is TRBV9; D unclear. The length of the CDR3 is 15 residues. Germline loops: CDR1 SGDLS, CDR2 YYNGEE. The ends were cut back, 0 bases at V and 4 bases at J, with 13 bases in the middle. DNA for the CDR3: TGTGCCAGCAGCGTAGCCGAAGCTTGGGGCACTGAAGCTTTCTTT. Translated: CASSVAEAWGTEAFF.

The rearrangement joins TRBV19 to TRBJ2-5; no firm D call. CDR1 and CDR2 (germline): LNHDA, SQIVND (reference sequence). V was cut by 2 bases and J by 5 bases, with 15 bases left in between. This CDR3 spans 15 amino acids. The chain's CDR3 is CASSIIATSGETQYF. DNA of the CDR3: TGTGCCAGTAGTATAATAGCTACCTCCGGGGAGACCCAGTACTTC. Full variable domain (rest looked up from reference TRBV19 and TRBJ2-5): DGGITQSPKYLFRKEGQNVTLSCEQNLNHDAMYWYRQDPGQGLRLIYYSQIVNDFQKGDIAEGYSVSREKKESFPLTVTSAQKNPTAFYLCASSIIATSGETQYFGPGTRLLVL.

The V and J genes are TRBV28 and TRBJ1-3; D remains ambiguous. This CDR3 is 16 amino acids long. Trimming removed 6 bases from V and 6 bases from J, with 21 bases in between. Germline assignment: CDR1 MDHEN and CDR2 SYDVKM. CDR3 region: CASSLMGMGIENTIYF. The CDR3 DNA follows: TGTGCCAGCAGCCTTATGGGAATGGGAATCGAAAACACCATATATTTT.

This clone was seen once. This sequence joins TRBV7-2 and TRBJ1-5, with no clear D. The V end was cut by 2 bases, the J end by 2 bases, with 7 bases between. The CDR3 sequence is 14 residues long. Germline CDR1 is SGHTA and CDR2 is FQGNSA. In DNA form, the CDR3 reads TGTGCCAGCAGCTTATCTCAGGGCAATCAGCCCCAGCATTTT. Its protein is CASSLSQGNQPQHF.

V usage is TRBV4-1 and J usage is TRBJ2-7, with TRBD2 matching over 7 bases. Germline V CDR1 and CDR2: MGHRA, YSYEKL. V shed 1 base and J 5 bases; nucleotides not matched to a gene: 11. CDR3 size: 16 residues. For the CDR3, the DNA is TGCGCCAGCAGCCAAGGGGTAGCGGGCCAAACCCACGAGCAGTACTTC. This sequence encodes CASSQGVAGQTHEQYF.

The rearrangement uses TRBV9 and TRBJ2-7, with 13 nucleotides matching TRBD2. The length of the CDR3 is 15 residues. The V and J ends lost 3 bases and 0 bases, in that order; junction bases with no gene match: 0. Germline CDR1 SGDLS, CDR2 YYNGEE. The DNA of the CDR3 is TGTGCCAGCAGCGGGACTAGCGGGAGCTCCTACGAGCAGTACTTC. Protein product: CASSGTSGSSYEQYF.

This clone has just a few counts. This chain links TRBV30 with TRBJ1-3, with 9 bases lining up with TRBD1. J gave up 0 bases and V 4 bases, and 4 bases lay outside the gene matches. This CDR3 is built from 15 residues. The germline V gene has CDR1 GTSNPN and CDR2 SVGIG (reference sequence). The CDR3 DNA reads TGTGCCTGGACCGGACAGGGGTTCTCTGGAAACACCATATATTTT. Its protein is CAWTGQGFSGNTIYF.

CDR3 nucleotides: TGTGCCAGTAGTATACCCGGGACGGTGACCTACGAGCAGTACTTC. Protein sequence: CASSIPGTVTYEQYF. The V and J genes are TRBV19 and TRBJ2-7; the D gene could be TRBD1 or TRBD2 (5 bases each). This CDR3 spans 15 amino acids. V dropped 2 bases and J dropped 2 bases, with 13 bases sitting between them. In germline, CDR1 is LNHDA, CDR2 SQIVND (reference sequence).

This sequence joins TRBV30 and TRBJ1-2; 10 bases match TRBD1. CDR1 and CDR2 (germline): GTSNPN, SVGIG (reference sequence). This CDR3 is 12 amino acids long. Trimming removed 3 bases from V and 8 bases from J; junction bases left unmatched: 3. The CDR3 DNA is TGTGCCTGGAGCTGGACAGGGGGGGGCTACACCTTC. Its translation: CAWSWTGGGYTF.

V and J are TRBV6-5 and TRBJ2-7; 13 bases agree with TRBD2. Trimming took 6 bases from V and 2 from J; bases not matched to a gene: 4. CDR1 is MNHEY, CDR2 SVGAGI, per germline. The length of the CDR3 is 15 residues. CDR3 protein: CASSATSGRPYEQYF. The CDR3 bases are TGTGCCAGCAGCGCGACTAGCGGGAGGCCCTACGAGCAGTACTTC.

The rearrangement links TRBV7-9 to TRBJ1-6; 7 bases align to TRBD1. This CDR3 comprises 15 residues. CDR1 SEHNR and CDR2 FQNEAQ come from the germline V gene (reference sequence). V was clipped by 4 bases and J by 10 bases; unmatched bases: 10. CDR3 sequence: CASSSGTVPQSPLHF. In DNA form, the CDR3 reads TGTGCCAGCAGCTCAGGGACAGTGCCCCAATCACCCCTCCACTTT.

The rearrangement links TRBV9 to TRBJ1-3; 7 bases align to TRBD1. CDR1 and CDR2 from the germline V gene are SGDLS and YYNGEE. This CDR3 region has 17 residues. The ends lost 4 bases at V and 2 bases at J; junction bases unmatched: 12. Written as DNA, the CDR3 is TGTGCCAGCAGCTCGTGGGGCAGGGGGAAAACTGGAAACACCATATATTTT. Protein: CASSSWGRGKTGNTIYF. Drawing the rest from reference TRBV9 and TRBJ1-3, the complete variable domain is DSGVTQTPKHLITATGQRVTLRCSPRSGDLSVYWYQQSLDQGLQFLIQYYNGEERAKGNILERFSAQQFPDLHSELNLSSLELGDSALYFCASSSWGRGKTGNTIYFGEGSWLTVV.